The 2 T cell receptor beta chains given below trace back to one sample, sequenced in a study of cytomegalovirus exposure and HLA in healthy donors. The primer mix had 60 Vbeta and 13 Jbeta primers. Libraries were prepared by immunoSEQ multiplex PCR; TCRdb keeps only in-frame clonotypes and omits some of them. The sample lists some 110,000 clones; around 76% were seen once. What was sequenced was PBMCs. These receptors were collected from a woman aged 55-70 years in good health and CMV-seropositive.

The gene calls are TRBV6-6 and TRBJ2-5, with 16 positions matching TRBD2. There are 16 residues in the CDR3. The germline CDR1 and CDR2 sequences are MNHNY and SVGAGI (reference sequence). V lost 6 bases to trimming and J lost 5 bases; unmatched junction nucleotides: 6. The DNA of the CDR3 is TGTGCCAGCAGCAAGGGACTAGCGGGGGGGCAGGAGACCCAGTACTTC. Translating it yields CASSKGLAGGQETQYF.

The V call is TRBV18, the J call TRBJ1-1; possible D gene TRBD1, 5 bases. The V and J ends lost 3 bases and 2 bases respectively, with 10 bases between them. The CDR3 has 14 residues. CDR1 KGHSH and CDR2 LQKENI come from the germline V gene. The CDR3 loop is CASSPTADNTEAFF. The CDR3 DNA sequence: TGTGCCAGCTCACCGACAGCCGATAACACTGAAGCTTTCTTT.